The clone carrying this T cell receptor (beta chain) was counted only a few times. This sample is part of a study of beta chain features in type 1 diabetes. V shed 0 bases, J shed 15 bases, and the junction held 10 bases outside the gene matches. CDR3 size: 14 residues. Germline CDR1 and CDR2: LGHNA and YSLEER. One heparinised draw of blood, averaging approximately 110 mL, came from each donor. All of the isolated RNA was reverse transcribed, so expressed TCRB transcripts were sequenced. Repertoires were generated with immunoSEQ multiplex PCR, while TCRdb's copy carries only in-frame clones and drops some. Among about 620,000 clones listed, roughly 15% were seen once.

Sequenced input: naive CD4+ T cells from blood. V is TRBV4-3 and J is TRBJ2-1; 8 positions agree with TRBD2. This clonotype originated in a man younger than 30 in good health. CDR3 protein: CASSQDLSPGGSFF. The CDR3, as DNA: TGCGCCAGCAGCCAAGATCTCTCCCCGGGGGGGTCGTTCTTC.